Sequencing of this TCR beta chain was carried out in a study of control samples from healthy donors and cancer patients. The CDR3 sequence is 16 residues long. The V and J ends lost 0 bases and 6 bases, in that order; junction bases with no gene match: 8. The germline CDR1 and CDR2 sequences are SGHNT and YYREEE (reference sequence). TCRdb keeps only in-frame clones here, not all; method: immunoSEQ multiplex PCR. The table records about 150,000 clones, roughly 94% of them present only once. The J gene is TRBJ2-2, the V gene TRBV5-4, with 7 bases fitting TRBD2. This sequence was found in a man aged 60 to 69 with colorectal cancer. The sample was PBMCs. The CDR3 nucleotides read TGTGCCAGCAGCTTGGAAGTGGGGGGGTCGTCCGGGGAGCTGTTTTTT. It yields the protein CASSLEVGGSSGELFF.